This TCR beta chain came from a study of technical replicates of blood from a handful of donors. TCRdb keeps only in-frame clones here, not all; method: immunoSEQ multiplex PCR. The data show roughly 60,000 clones, approximately 86% seen once. Trimming at V came to 5 bases and at J to 7 bases, leaving 4 bases not matched to a gene. This CDR3 region has 14 residues. The germline gives CDR1 LNHDA, CDR2 SQIVND (reference sequence). The chain has TRBV19 and TRBJ2-1, with 11 positions matching TRBD1. Sequencing was carried out using PBMCs. This sequence was found in a human donor in good health. Some clones in this sample may be carry-over from other donors' samples. In nucleotides, the CDR3 is TGTGCCAGTAGTGCGGACAGGGGGCTTAATGAGCAGTTCTTC. Its translation: CASSADRGLNEQFF.